A single T cell receptor beta chain is shown here with its context. This sample was included in a study of cytomegalovirus exposure and HLA in healthy donors. The wider study: Prior work identified around 110 million unique TCR beta sequences in roughly 180 million T cells.

V was clipped by 5 bases and J by 6 bases; unmatched bases: 7. Germline assignment: CDR1 LNHNV and CDR2 YYDKDF (reference sequence). This CDR3 is 13 amino acids long. Use of 60 Vbeta and 13 Jbeta primers characterized the PCR. The data were produced by immunoSEQ multiplex PCR, yet TCRdb's version contains in-frame clones alone and is incomplete. This table holds approximately 150,000 clones, about 75% found once. Input material: PBMCs. V is TRBV15 and J is TRBJ2-7; 7 bases are a match to TRBD2. This clonotype was obtained from a man between 18 and 35 years old in good health and CMV-seropositive. The CDR3 coding sequence is TGTGCCACCAGCGGGGACTACCTGGGCGAGCAGTACTTC. This sequence encodes CATSGDYLGEQYF.